This T cell receptor (beta chain) was retrieved from a study of T cells after yellow fever vaccination. Background on the study: It was SMART-Seq v4 Ultra Low Input that prepared the fractions with low cell numbers.

This CDR3 has 13 amino acids. V was shortened by 0 bases and J by 9 bases, with 9 bases between the two germline ends. CDR1 and CDR2 (germline): MNHNS, SASEGT. Details on this clonotype: Its target is unknown.

As TCR cDNA was made by 5'RACE template switching, a universal primer site and UMIs were added. TCRdb re-derived calls from the 5' RACE reads in MiXCR, one entry per CDR3 protein. This table holds about 210,000 distinct CDR3 sequences, around 3.1% found once. Study-wide results and limits: Repertoires sorted by FACS could include abundant clonotypes that are contaminants from the bulk population.

The material was CD4+ T cells sorted from PBMCs, obtained 10 days after the yellow fever booster vaccination. The chain combines TRBV6-1 with TRBJ2-1; weak D call: TRBD2 (5 bases). The TCR comes from a man between 18 and 35 years old who received the YFV17D yellow fever vaccine. The CDR3 loop reads CASSEAFRGEQFF. DNA for the CDR3: TGTGCCAGCAGTGAAGCTTTTCGGGGTGAGCAGTTCTTC.